This passage covers 15 T cell receptor beta chains from one sample sequenced in a study of T cell repertoires in cytomegalovirus infection. TCRdb reprocessed the reads with MiXCR, giving one entry per CDR3 protein. The table records roughly 100,000 distinct CDR3 sequences, more than 15% of them present only once. Material: PBMCs. Receptors were obtained from a human donor in good health (CMV status not recorded). Some clones in this sample may be carry-over from other donors' samples.

This clonotype was counted between two and nine times. The rearrangement joins TRBV30 to TRBJ1-1; D is unclear. The germline gives CDR1 GTSNPN, CDR2 SVGIG (reference sequence). CDR3 length equals 15 residues. V shed 0 bases and J shed 3 bases, with 14 bases lying between them. CDR3 protein: CAWSVSRAGYTEAFF. Written as DNA, the CDR3 is TGTGCCTGGAGTGTCTCGAGGGCGGGTTACACTGAAGCTTTCTTT.

This clonotype occurred many times. The CDR3 coding sequence is TGTGCCAGCAGTTTTGGGAGAAACACTGAAGCTTTCTTT. Translating it yields CASSFGRNTEAFF. This chain links TRBV12-3 or TRBV12-4 with TRBJ1-1; D gene ambiguous. The CDR3 loop spans 13 amino acids. The germline V and J ends were trimmed by 3 bases and 2 bases, with 7 bases remaining between them.

Remarks on this clonotype: A much larger clonotype is one base distant, so this may be a read error. V gene TRBV14 combines with J gene TRBJ1-1, with D possibly TRBD1 on 5 matching bases. The CDR3 extends over 13 amino acids. Germline V gene data show CDR1 as SGHDN and CDR2 as FVKESK. CDR3 in DNA: TGTGCCAGCAGTTGGCAGAGGGGAACTGAAGCTATCTTT. Its translation is CASSWQRGTEAIF.

This clonotype was counted a few times. This sequence joins TRBV20-1 and TRBJ2-7; TRBD2 agrees at 11 bases. With V trimmed by 5 bases and J by 0 bases, 3 bases remained unmatched. The CDR3 contains 14 residues. From germline, CDR1 is DFQATT and CDR2 SNEGSKA (reference sequence). The CDR3 spells CSAFGLAGSYEQYF. In DNA, the CDR3 is TGCAGTGCTTTCGGACTAGCGGGCTCCTACGAGCAGTACTTC.

This clonotype has just a few counts. V usage is TRBV29-1 and J usage is TRBJ1-3, with unresolved D. The V and J ends lost 7 bases and 4 bases respectively, with 11 bases between them. CDR1 and CDR2 (germline): SQVTM, ANQGSEA. CDR3 length: 12 residues. The CDR3 DNA reads as TGCAGCGCCGGAACGTGGGGAAACACCATATATTTT. Encoded protein: CSAGTWGNTIYF. The whole variable domain, filled in from reference TRBV29-1 and TRBJ1-3, reads SAVISQKPSRDICQRGTSLTIQCQVDSQVTMMFWYRQQPGQSLTLIATANQGSEATYESGFVIDKFPISRPNLTFSTLTVSNMSPEDSSIYLCSAGTWGNTIYFGEGSWLTVV.

This clonotype appeared many times. The chain employs TRBV7-3 and TRBJ2-3, with D unclear. Germline CDR1 SGHTA, CDR2 FQGTGA. The CDR3 has 13 residues. The ends were cut back, 5 bases at V and 6 bases at J, with 12 bases in the middle. CDR3 nucleotides: TGTGCCAGCAGCACAACCCGAGACGATACGCAGTATTTT. Translating gives CASSTTRDDTQYF. Complete variable domain (other parts from reference TRBV7-3 and TRBJ2-3): GAGVSQTPSNKVTEKGKYVELRCDPISGHTALYWYRQSLGQGPEFLIYFQGTGAADDSGLPNDRFFAVRPEGSVSTLKIQRTERGDSAVYLCASSTTRDDTQYFGPGTRLTVL.

This clonotype was recorded many times. This sequence joins TRBV11-2 and TRBJ2-6; no clear D gene. V lost 4 bases and J 2 bases, leaving 9 bases between the germline ends. Per the germline V gene, CDR1 is SGHAT and CDR2 is FQNNGV. The CDR3 spans 15 residues. The chain's CDR3 is CASSSLSAGANVLTF. Written as DNA, the CDR3 is TGTGCCAGCAGCTCACTTTCTGCTGGGGCCAACGTCCTGACTTTC.

This clonotype was picked up a small number of times. V gene TRBV29-1 combines with J gene TRBJ2-5; TRBD2 matches at 8 bases. Germline values: CDR1 SQVTM, CDR2 ANQGSEA. The length of the CDR3 is 14 residues. Trimming at V came to 2 bases and at J to 4 bases, leaving 6 bases not matched to a gene. Here the CDR3 reads CSVERRLAGETQYF. The CDR3, as DNA: TGCAGCGTTGAAAGGCGGCTAGCGGGAGAGACCCAGTACTTC.

The chain carries TRBV20-1 and TRBJ2-1, with 11 bases aligning to TRBD2. Germline V gene data show CDR1 as DFQATT and CDR2 as SNEGSKA (reference sequence). This CDR3 is 14 amino acids long. Germline trimming cut 5 bases from V and 7 bases from J; bases unmatched to any gene: 7. CDR3 nucleotides: TGCAGTGCTTCTAGCGGGGGGCTGCTGAATGAGCAGTTCTTC. Protein: CSASSGGLLNEQFF.

This clonotype was seen at least ten times. The chain employs TRBV7-2 and TRBJ1-6, with D unresolved. The germline V gene encodes CDR1 SGHTA and CDR2 FQGNSA. There are 13 residues in the CDR3. Between the trimmed V and J ends, which lost 6 bases and 2 bases, there was a span of 5 bases. The CDR3 spells CASRDPYNSPLHF. For the CDR3, the DNA is TGTGCCAGCAGGGATCCCTATAATTCACCCCTCCACTTT.

The chain carries TRBV28 and TRBJ2-7, with 9 bases lining up with TRBD1. Trimming at V came to 4 bases and at J to 5 bases, leaving 9 bases not matched to a gene. The CDR3 sequence is 15 residues long. Germline assignment: CDR1 MDHEN and CDR2 SYDVKM. This chain's CDR3 is CASSSDRGKSHEQYF. CDR3 in DNA: TGTGCCAGCAGTTCCGACAGGGGGAAATCGCACGAGCAGTACTTC. The variable domain in full, completed from reference TRBV28 and TRBJ2-7, reads DVKVTQSSRYLVKRTGEKVFLECVQDMDHENMFWYRQDPGLGLRLIYFSYDVKMKEKGDIPEGYSVSREKKERFSLILESASTNQTSMYLCASSSDRGKSHEQYFGPGTRLTVT.

This clonotype showed up many times. The chain joins TRBV7-2 to TRBJ1-1, with a weak D call TRBD1 (5 bases). The CDR3 length is 14 residues. Trimming removed 3 bases at V and 4 bases at J, with 12 bases between. Germline CDR1 SGHTA, CDR2 FQGNSA. CDR3 amino acids: CASSLTVYATEAFF. The DNA for the CDR3 is TGTGCCAGCAGCTTGACAGTCTATGCCACTGAAGCTTTCTTT.

Of note for this clonotype: A read error is possible here, since a much larger clone lies one base away. The chain has TRBV2 and TRBJ1-4; no clear D gene. In germline, CDR1 is SNHLY, CDR2 FYNNEI. The CDR3 is 14 amino acids. The CDR3 is CVSSGQEDNEKLFF. CDR3 sequence (DNA): TGTGTCAGCAGTGGGCAGGAGGATAATGAAAAACTGTTTTTT.

This rearrangement joins TRBV10-3 to TRBJ2-1; D is unclear. The length of the CDR3 is 16 residues. CDR1 is ENHRY, CDR2 SYGVKD, per germline. V was clipped by 4 bases and J by 0 bases, with 13 bases between them. CDR3 nucleotides: TGTGCCATCAGTGTGTCGAGCGTTAGCTCCTACAATGAGCAGTTCTTC. Its protein product is CAISVSSVSSYNEQFF.

J is TRBJ1-5 and V is TRBV12-3 or TRBV12-4, with 7 bases matching TRBD1. With V trimmed by 8 bases and J by 6 bases, 7 bases remained unmatched. The CDR3 totals 13 residues. The CDR3 reads CASLQGNGQPQHF. The CDR3 DNA reads TGTGCCAGCCTACAGGGGAATGGTCAGCCCCAGCATTTT.